Each of the 21 T cell receptor beta chains below was sequenced from the same sample in a study of T cell changes during pregnancy in multiple sclerosis. TCRdb's table, derived via immunoSEQ multiplex PCR, lists solely in-frame clones and lacks some. The table includes approximately 70,000 clones, about 89% detected once. The sequenced sample was CD4+ T cells from peripheral blood mononuclear cells, obtained before pregnancy. The source is a female donor with multiple sclerosis, enrolled in a pregnancy study.

The rearrangement uses TRBV5-5 and TRBJ2-7; no reliable D call. CDR1 SGHKS and CDR2 YYEKEE come from the germline V gene (reference sequence). The length of the CDR3 is 13 residues. Trimming cost V 6 bases and J 2 bases, with 12 bases left between them. The CDR3 bases are TGTGCCAGCATGCGGATGGGTACCTACGAGCAGTACTTC. Its translation: CASMRMGTYEQYF.

The chain uses TRBV5-1 and TRBJ2-3; 11 nucleotides agree with TRBD2. V shed 4 bases and J 3 bases; nucleotides not matched to a gene: 7. The CDR3 is 16 residues long. Germline V gene data show CDR1 as SGHRS and CDR2 as YFSETQ. Here the CDR3 reads CASSRSSGGTTDTQYF. Here the CDR3 DNA reads TGCGCCAGCAGCCGATCTAGCGGGGGGACTACAGATACGCAGTATTTT.

This clone occurred a few times. The rearrangement joins TRBV4-3 to TRBJ1-3, with D perhaps TRBD1 (5 bases). The CDR3 is made up of 15 amino acids. Germline V gene sequence: CDR1 LGHNA, CDR2 YSLEER. The V end was cut by 0 bases, the J end by 4 bases, with 10 bases between. CDR3 region: CASSQDAGLGNTIYF. In DNA, the CDR3 is TGCGCCAGCAGCCAAGATGCGGGGCTGGGAAACACCATATATTTT.

The genes are TRBV5-1 and TRBJ1-2, with a tentative D call TRBD1 (6 bases). Trimming removed 3 bases at V and 7 bases at J, with 10 bases between. Looked up from germline, CDR1 is SGHRS and CDR2 is YFSETQ. The CDR3 spans 12 residues. CDR3 nucleotide sequence: TGCGCCAGCAGCTCTAACAGGGTTGGCTACACCTTC. This translates into CASSSNRVGYTF.

In its sample, this clone was seen a few times. The V gene is TRBV5-1, the J gene TRBJ2-7; TRBD2 matches 12 bases. The V gene's germline CDR1 is SGHRS and CDR2 YFSETQ. The CDR3 length is 15 residues. Trimming at V came to 4 bases and at J to 3 bases, leaving 5 bases not matched to a gene. The CDR3 region has the DNA TGCGCCAGCAGCGAGACTAGCGGGAGAAACTACGAGCAGTACTTC. This sequence encodes CASSETSGRNYEQYF.

V usage is TRBV28 and J usage is TRBJ1-3; D perhaps matches TRBD1 (5 bases). Germline values: CDR1 MDHEN, CDR2 SYDVKM. Trimming cost V 8 bases and J 0 bases, with 11 bases left between them. This CDR3 comprises 14 residues. CDR3 region: CASGGGGSGNTIYF. The CDR3, as DNA: TGTGCCAGCGGCGGGGGGGGCTCTGGAAACACCATATATTTT. The variable domain in full, completed from reference TRBV28 and TRBJ1-3, reads DVKVTQSSRYLVKRTGEKVFLECVQDMDHENMFWYRQDPGLGLRLIYFSYDVKMKEKGDIPEGYSVSREKKERFSLILESASTNQTSMYLCASGGGGSGNTIYFGEGSWLTVV.

J is TRBJ2-5 and V is TRBV7-9; no reliable D call. V lost 11 bases and J lost 1, with 8 bases in between. Germline assignment: CDR1 SEHNR and CDR2 FQNEAQ (reference sequence). This CDR3 contains 11 residues. The CDR3 nucleotides are TGTGCCTACAGCCTCCAAGAGACCCAGTACTTC. It encodes CAYSLQETQYF.

A few counts support this clone. J is TRBJ1-1 and V is TRBV5-4; 7 bases line up with TRBD1. Germline assignment: CDR1 SGHNT and CDR2 YYREEE (reference sequence). J lost 3 bases, V lost 0 bases, and 5 bases had no gene match. The CDR3 contains 15 residues. The CDR3: CASSLGQGKDTEAFF. The CDR3 region has the DNA TGTGCCAGCAGCTTGGGACAGGGTAAAGACACTGAAGCTTTCTTT.

V is TRBV11-3 and J is TRBJ2-1; TRBD2 matches at 11 bases. Looked up from germline, CDR1 is SGHNT and CDR2 is YENEEA. V lost 1 base to trimming and J lost 2 bases; unmatched junction nucleotides: 10. This CDR3 is built from 19 residues. The CDR3 region has the DNA TGTGCCAGCAGCTTAGGAATCGGTCTAGCGGGAGGCGCCTACAATGAGCAGTTCTTC. It translates to CASSLGIGLAGGAYNEQFF.

This chain uses TRBV2 with TRBJ2-5, with a weak D call TRBD1 (5 bases). This CDR3 has 14 residues. Germline CDR1 reads SNHLY; CDR2 reads FYNNEI. V dropped 4 bases and J dropped 2 bases, with 11 bases sitting between them. The CDR3 region is CASSAWTRQETQYF. The DNA for the CDR3 is TGTGCCAGCAGTGCCTGGACAAGGCAAGAGACCCAGTACTTC.

CDR3 protein: CASSEGDEQFF. The DNA of the CDR3 is TGCGCCAGCAGCGAGGGTGATGAGCAGTTCTTC. The genes are TRBV5-1 and TRBJ2-1, with D perhaps matching TRBD2 (5 bases). The V gene lost 4 bases and the J gene lost 8 bases, with 7 bases spanning the gap. The CDR3 covers 11 residues. Germline assignment: CDR1 SGHRS and CDR2 YFSETQ.

J is TRBJ2-1 and V is TRBV7-9, with 9 positions matching TRBD1. The ends lost 5 bases at V and 3 bases at J; junction bases unmatched: 11. The CDR3 has 17 residues. Germline CDR1 reads SEHNR; CDR2 reads FQNEAQ (reference sequence). The CDR3 sequence: CASSLRRTGDYYNEQFF. The CDR3 DNA sequence: TGTGCCAGCAGCCTTAGGAGGACAGGGGACTACTACAATGAGCAGTTCTTC.

The chain links TRBV6-1 to TRBJ2-1, with D perhaps matching TRBD2 (6 bases). Per the germline V gene, CDR1 is MNHNS and CDR2 is SASEGT. This CDR3 contains 14 residues. Trimming left V 7 bases short and J 1 base short, with 11 bases between. CDR3: CASTGERSYNEQFF. CDR3 nucleotide sequence: TGTGCCAGCACGGGGGAAAGGTCCTACAATGAGCAGTTCTTC.

The rearrangement joins TRBV6-1 to TRBJ1-2, with D possibly TRBD1 on 6 matching bases. Trimming cost V 6 bases and J 7 bases, with 18 bases left between them. The CDR3 runs 14 residues. In germline, CDR1 is MNHNS, CDR2 SASEGT. CDR3 residues: CASREWGGRSGYTF. DNA of the CDR3: TGTGCCAGCAGAGAGTGGGGGGGGCGATCTGGCTACACCTTC.

The gene calls are TRBV2 and TRBJ1-4; D remains ambiguous. Germline V gives CDR1 SNHLY, CDR2 FYNNEI. The length of the CDR3 is 11 residues. The V gene lost 6 bases and the J gene lost 7 bases, with 6 bases spanning the gap. CDR3 in amino acids: CASRNGEKLFF. The CDR3 nucleotides are TGTGCCAGCAGGAACGGTGAAAAACTGTTTTTT.

This chain links TRBV15 with TRBJ2-7, with TRBD1 matching 9 bases. Germline V lookup: CDR1 LNHNV, CDR2 YYDKDF (reference sequence). The CDR3 runs 16 residues. V lost 3 bases, J lost 0 bases, and 6 bases stayed unmatched. The CDR3 loop reads CATSRNRGPSSYEQYF. CDR3 DNA sequence: TGTGCCACCAGCAGGAACAGGGGGCCGAGCTCCTACGAGCAGTACTTC. The full variable domain, with the rest looked up from reference TRBV15 and TRBJ2-7, is DAMVIQNPRYQVTQFGKPVTLSCSQTLNHNVMYWYQQKSSQAPKLLFHYYDKDFNNEADTPDNFQSRRPNTSFCFLDIRSPGLGDTAMYLCATSRNRGPSSYEQYFGPGTRLTVT.

The V call is TRBV5-6, the J call TRBJ1-5; 10 bases agree with TRBD1. Per the germline V gene, CDR1 is SGHDT and CDR2 is YYEEEE. J was trimmed by 2 bases and V by 4 bases; bases with no gene match: 3. This CDR3 spans 15 amino acids. The CDR3 DNA sequence: TGTGCCAGCAGCAAGACAGGGGGCGGCAATCAGCCCCAGCATTTT. It specifies CASSKTGGGNQPQHF.

This clone was counted a single time. The V gene is TRBV11-2, the J gene TRBJ2-2, with D possibly TRBD1 on 6 matching bases. Germline V gene lookup returns CDR1 SGHAT and CDR2 FQNNGV. This CDR3 is built from 14 residues. The ends were cut back, 5 bases at V and 3 bases at J, with 10 bases in the middle. CDR3 region: CASSHYRDTGELFF. For the CDR3, the DNA is TGTGCCAGCAGCCACTACAGGGACACCGGGGAGCTGTTTTTT.

This chain joins TRBV5-8 and TRBJ2-3; 8 bases map to TRBD1. The germline V gene has CDR1 SGHTS and CDR2 YDEGEE. V trimming: 2 bases; J trimming: 1 base; junction bases outside the gene matches: 3. The CDR3 loop spans 15 amino acids. Written as DNA, the CDR3 is TGTGCCAGCAGCTTCCCGACAGGGGGCACAGATACGCAGTATTTT. Its translation: CASSFPTGGTDTQYF.

Details on this clone: The junction departs from germline at one end; a sequencing error may be responsible. This chain connects TRBV5-3 to TRBJ1-2; 7 bases fit TRBD1. TRBV5-3 is assigned to the ORF class and has an uncertain function. This CDR3 contains 13 residues. DNA for the CDR3: TGTGCCAGCAGCTTGGGACAGTCCTATGGCTACACCTTC. Its protein product is CASSLGQSYGYTF.

This clone has more than one count but fewer than ten. CDR3 DNA: TGCGCCAGCAGCCCTGCGAATAGCGGGGGGGCTTGGGAGCAGTTCTTC. This translates into CASSPANSGGAWEQFF. This chain joins TRBV5-1 and TRBJ2-1, with TRBD2 matching 11 bases. V lost 4 bases, J lost 10 bases, and 13 bases stayed unmatched. The CDR3 extends over 16 amino acids. Per germline, CDR1 SGHRS and CDR2 YFSETQ.